Shown below are 2 T cell receptor beta chains from a single sample sequenced in a study of cytomegalovirus exposure and HLA in healthy donors. Primers: 60 Vbeta forward and 13 Jbeta reverse. Using immunoSEQ multiplex PCR, the repertoire was profiled, and TCRdb retains in-frame clones only, with some absent. The sample contains around 210,000 clones, 70% to 90% of which appear only once. The sequenced material came from PBMCs. The receptors here all came from a girl aged 2 to 9 in good health and CMV-seronegative.

V and J are TRBV29-1 and TRBJ2-3; 7 bases match TRBD2. The CDR3 is 13 amino acids. Germline V lookup: CDR1 SQVTM, CDR2 ANQGSEA. The trim removed 3 bases at V and 0 bases at J, leaving 0 bases unmatched. The CDR3 DNA follows: TGCAGCGTTGAGCGGGAGAGCACAGATACGCAGTATTTT. Residues: CSVERESTDTQYF.

V is TRBV5-6 and J is TRBJ1-1, with TRBD1 identical over 8 bases. The CDR3 length is 16 residues. Germline V CDR1 and CDR2: SGHDT, YYEEEE. V shed 2 bases and J 4 bases; nucleotides not matched to a gene: 10. As DNA, the CDR3 is TGTGCCAGCAGCTTAGTCTCAGGGGGCCTCGGCACTGAAGCTTTCTTT. Its translation: CASSLVSGGLGTEAFF. Full variable domain (remainder filled in from reference TRBV5-6 and TRBJ1-1): DAGVTQSPTHLIKTRGQQVTLRCSPKSGHDTVSWYQQALGQGPQFIFQYYEEEERQRGNFPDRFSGHQFPNYSSELNVNALLLGDSALYLCASSLVSGGLGTEAFFGQGTRLTVV.